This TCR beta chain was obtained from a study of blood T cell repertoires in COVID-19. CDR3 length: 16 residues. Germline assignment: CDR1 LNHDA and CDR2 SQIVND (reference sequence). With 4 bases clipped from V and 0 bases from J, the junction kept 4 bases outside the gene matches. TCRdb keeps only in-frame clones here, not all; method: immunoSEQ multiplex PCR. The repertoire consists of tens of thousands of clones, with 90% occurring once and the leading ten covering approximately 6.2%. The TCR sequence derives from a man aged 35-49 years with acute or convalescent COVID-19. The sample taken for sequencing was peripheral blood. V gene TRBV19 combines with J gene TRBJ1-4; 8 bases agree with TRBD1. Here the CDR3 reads CASSTDRGTTNEKLFF. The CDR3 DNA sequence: TGTGCCAGTAGTACCGACAGGGGTACAACTAATGAAAAACTGTTTTTT.